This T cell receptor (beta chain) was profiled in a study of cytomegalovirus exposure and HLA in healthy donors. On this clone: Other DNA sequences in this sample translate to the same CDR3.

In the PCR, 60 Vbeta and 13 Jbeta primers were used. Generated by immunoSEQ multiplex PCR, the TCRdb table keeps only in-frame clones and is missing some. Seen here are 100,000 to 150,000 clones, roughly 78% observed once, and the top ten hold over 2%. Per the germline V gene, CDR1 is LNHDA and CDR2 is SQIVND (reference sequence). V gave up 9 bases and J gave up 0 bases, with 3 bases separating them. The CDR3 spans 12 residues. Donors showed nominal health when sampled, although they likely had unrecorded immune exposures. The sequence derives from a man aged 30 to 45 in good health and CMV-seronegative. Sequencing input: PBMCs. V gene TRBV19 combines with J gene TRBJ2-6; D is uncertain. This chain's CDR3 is CASRSGANVLTF. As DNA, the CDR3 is TGTGCCAGCCGCTCTGGGGCCAACGTCCTGACTTTC.